One and the same sample provided the 32 T cell receptor beta chains below, sequenced in a study of T cells after yellow fever vaccination. TCRdb used MiXCR to reprocess the 5' RACE reads, holding one entry per CDR3 protein. Of fewer than 450,000 distinct CDR3 sequences in the sample, 11% were seen once. Specimen: PBMCs, collected on the day of the first yellow fever vaccination. These receptors were collected from a man in his late teens or twenties who received the YFV17D yellow fever vaccine.

The gene calls are TRBV7-2 and TRBJ2-5; D unresolved. The CDR3 runs to 14 residues. The germline V gene encodes CDR1 SGHTA and CDR2 FQGNSA. V lost 5 bases to trimming and J lost 2 bases, with 12 bases between them. CDR3 DNA: TGTGCCAGCAGCAGATGGGCCGGGCAAGAGACCCAGTACTTC. It specifies CASSRWAGQETQYF. Full variable domain (outside the CDR3, taken from reference TRBV7-2 and TRBJ2-5): GAGVSQSPSNKVTEKGKDVELRCDPISGHTALYWYRQSLGQGLEFLIYFQGNSAPDKSGLPSDRFSAERTGGSVSTLTIQRTQQEDSAVYLCASSRWAGQETQYFGPGTRLLVL.

This clonotype was counted ten times or more. CDR3 in DNA: TGTGCCAGCAGTACTGACCGGGACAGGGGGCAAGAGACCCAGTACTTC. It is translated as CASSTDRDRGQETQYF. The chain uses TRBV6-2 or TRBV6-3 and TRBJ2-5; 11 bases are a match to TRBD1. CDR3 length: 16 residues. Germline assignment: CDR1 MNHEY and CDR2 SVGEGT. J lost 2 bases, V lost 5 bases, and 7 bases had no gene match.

The chain is built from TRBV9 and TRBJ2-6, with D hard to call. The CDR3 has 12 residues. The germline V and J ends were trimmed by 4 bases and 6 bases, with 5 bases remaining between them. The V gene's germline CDR1 is SGDLS and CDR2 YYNGEE. The DNA of the CDR3 is TGTGCCAGCAGCCTCCAGGCCAACGTCCTGACTTTC. Amino acids: CASSLQANVLTF.

As to this clonotype: The junction shows a germline mismatch at one end, possibly a read error. This chain joins TRBV7-7 and TRBJ2-2, with 9 bases aligning to TRBD2. The CDR3 runs 17 residues. Germline-derived CDR1 and CDR2 are SSHAT and FNYEAQ (reference sequence). The CDR3 coding sequence is TGTGCTAGCAGCCCGATTGACGCGGGGGGGCCAACCGGGGAGCTGTTTTTT. Its translation: CASSPIDAGGPTGELFF.

The CDR3 is CASSLRRGSRTNVLTF. The DNA for the CDR3 is TGCGCCAGCAGCTTGCGAAGAGGTTCTAGGACCAACGTCCTGACTTTC. The rearrangement joins TRBV5-1 to TRBJ2-6; D not resolved. The CDR3 is made up of 16 amino acids. Germline values: CDR1 SGHRS, CDR2 YFSETQ. V lost 1 base to trimming and J lost 8 bases, with 16 bases between them.

On this clonotype itself: Germline is not matched at one junction end, which may reflect a read error. The chain carries TRBV6-5 and TRBJ1-3; D ambiguous. This CDR3 has 15 residues. CDR1 MNHEY and CDR2 SVGAGI come from the germline V gene. The CDR3 loop reads CASSYSWEAGNTINF. In DNA, the CDR3 is TGTGCCAGCAGTTACTCTTGGGAGGCTGGAAACACCATAAATTTT.

The chain employs TRBV18 and TRBJ2-3; 8 bases match TRBD1. This CDR3 has 13 residues. Germline CDR1 is KGHSH and CDR2 is LQKENI. V gave up 6 bases and J gave up 4 bases; unmatched junction bases: 3. The CDR3 DNA is TGTGCCAGCTCCAGGGGGCCCGCAGATACGCAGTATTTT. Protein product: CASSRGPADTQYF.

The chain links TRBV6-5 to TRBJ2-3; the D is unclear. This CDR3 has 13 amino acids. In germline, CDR1 is MNHEY, CDR2 SVGAGI. V dropped 0 bases and J dropped 5 bases, with 6 bases sitting between them. The CDR3 is CASSYSHGDTQYF. The CDR3 coding sequence is TGTGCCAGCAGTTACTCTCACGGAGATACGCAGTATTTT.

This chain joins TRBV4-2 and TRBJ2-6, with TRBD1 matching 7 bases. This CDR3 comprises 17 residues. J gave up 4 bases and V 3 bases, and 9 bases lay outside the gene matches. The germline V gene has CDR1 LGHNA and CDR2 YNFKEQ. DNA for the CDR3: TGTGCCAGCAGCCACGCGAGACAGGGTGCCGGGGCCAACGTCCTGACTTTC. Its translation: CASSHARQGAGANVLTF.

Written as DNA, the CDR3 is TGTGCCAGCAGTTTTTGGGCCGAGACCCAGTACTTC. Amino acid sequence: CASSFWAETQYF. This sequence joins TRBV12-3 or TRBV12-4 and TRBJ2-5; D gene ambiguous. Trimming pared 3 bases from V and 5 bases from J, leaving 7 bases between. The CDR3 is 12 residues long.

This clonotype turned up a few times. This chain joins TRBV29-1 and TRBJ2-5; TRBD1 aligns across 7 bases. V shed 8 bases and J 4 bases; nucleotides not matched to a gene: 13. Germline CDR1 is SQVTM and CDR2 is ANQGSEA. This CDR3 is built from 14 residues. Here the CDR3 DNA reads TGCAGCACCTATACCCCGGGACAGAGAGAGACCCAGTACTTC. Amino acid sequence: CSTYTPGQRETQYF. Variable domain in full (rest from reference TRBV29-1 and TRBJ2-5): SAVISQKPSRDICQRGTSLTIQCQVDSQVTMMFWYRQQPGQSLTLIATANQGSEATYESGFVIDKFPISRPNLTFSTLTVSNMSPEDSSIYLCSTYTPGQRETQYFGPGTRLLVL.

The chain uses TRBV20-1 and TRBJ2-7; D tentatively reads TRBD1 or TRBD2 (6 bases each). Trimming took off 0 bases at V and 7 bases at J, with 16 bases between the two ends. This CDR3 has 14 residues. Germline V gene lookup returns CDR1 DFQATT and CDR2 SNEGSKA (reference sequence). The CDR3 nucleotides read TGCAGTGCTAGAGATGATGGGGGGCGTTGGGAGCAGTACTTC. This translates into CSARDDGGRWEQYF.

This clonotype was detected a few times. V gene TRBV12-3 or TRBV12-4 combines with J gene TRBJ2-2; D might be TRBD2 (6 bases). The CDR3 has 15 residues. Trimming took 7 bases from V and 4 from J, leaving 16 bases between them. The CDR3 DNA sequence: TGTGCCAGCACCCAGGGTGGGGGGTCCACCGGGGAGCTGTTTTTT. Encoded protein: CASTQGGGSTGELFF.

V and J are TRBV19 and TRBJ1-1; no firm D call. From germline, CDR1 is LNHDA and CDR2 SQIVND (reference sequence). This CDR3 comprises 11 residues. V lost 5 bases, J lost 7 bases, and 8 bases lay in between. Written as DNA, the CDR3 is TGTGCCAGTAGTTCCGGGTTTGAAGCTTTCTTT. Amino acids: CASSSGFEAFF.

This chain connects TRBV6-2 or TRBV6-3 to TRBJ2-1; no definite D call. Deletions cut 5 bases from V and 10 bases from J, with 9 bases between. The CDR3 totals 11 residues. Germline CDR1 reads MNHEY; CDR2 reads SVGEGT. The DNA for the CDR3 is TGTGCCAGCAGTCATGCGGTCGAGCAGTTCTTC. Translated, it gives CASSHAVEQFF.

The chain links TRBV13 to TRBJ2-1; no definite D call. Trimming removed 0 bases from V and 8 bases from J, with 11 bases in between. The CDR3 is 14 amino acids. CDR1 is PRHDT and CDR2 is FYEKMQ in the germline V gene (reference sequence). The CDR3 DNA reads TGTGCCAGCAGCTTAGGAACCAGACGGGATGAGCAGTTCTTC. Its translation: CASSLGTRRDEQFF.

The chain recombines TRBV5-4 with TRBJ2-7; 9 bases are shared with TRBD1. V shed 3 bases and J 6 bases; nucleotides not matched to a gene: 7. This CDR3 has 14 residues. The germline gives CDR1 SGHNT, CDR2 YYREEE (reference sequence). CDR3 residues: CASSYWTGVGEQYF. The DNA for the CDR3 is TGTGCCAGCAGCTACTGGACAGGGGTCGGCGAGCAGTACTTC.

This clonotype was found many times. J is TRBJ2-3 and V is TRBV6-1, with D perhaps TRBD1 (6 bases). The CDR3 is made up of 16 amino acids. Germline loops: CDR1 MNHNS, CDR2 SASEGT. The V end lost 6 bases, the J end lost 3 bases, and 19 bases lay between the germline ends. As DNA, the CDR3 is TGTGCCAGCAGGAGGACCCACCCAAGGGGGACAGATACGCAGTATTTT. Its translation is CASRRTHPRGTDTQYF.

This clonotype came up once. The chain is built from TRBV19 and TRBJ1-1, with TRBD1 identical over 11 bases. V lost 6 bases to trimming and J lost 0 bases; unmatched junction nucleotides: 12. CDR3 size: 18 residues. Germline CDR1 and CDR2: LNHDA and SQIVND (reference sequence). CDR3: CASRLPRTGGRMNTEAFF. CDR3 bases: TGTGCCAGTAGACTACCCCGGACAGGGGGCAGAATGAACACTGAAGCTTTCTTT.

This clonotype was seen more than once but under ten times. This chain joins TRBV7-3 and TRBJ1-1, with D unresolved. The ends were cut back, 7 bases at V and 3 bases at J, with 18 bases in the middle. The CDR3 spans 15 residues. CDR1 is SGHTA, CDR2 FQGTGA, per germline. The CDR3 protein is CASNPPGVPDTEAFF. In nucleotides, the CDR3 is TGTGCCAGCAACCCTCCCGGGGTACCGGACACTGAAGCTTTCTTT.

This clonotype was seen more than once but under ten times. V gene TRBV10-3 combines with J gene TRBJ1-5; 7 bases agree with TRBD1. CDR1 is ENHRY and CDR2 is SYGVKD in the germline V gene. With V trimmed by 0 bases and J by 9 bases, 5 bases remained unmatched. The CDR3 covers 14 residues. CDR3 in amino acids: CAISESAGGGPQHF. In DNA form, the CDR3 reads TGTGCCATCAGTGAGTCTGCAGGGGGGGGGCCCCAGCATTTT.

The chain links TRBV6-1 to TRBJ2-4; TRBD1 matches 11 bases. The germline V gene has CDR1 MNHNS and CDR2 SASEGT. The CDR3 length is 13 residues. V lost 7 bases, J lost 12 bases, and 8 bases stayed unmatched. The CDR3 DNA reads as TGTGCCAGCACCGGACAGGGGGCCTCCACTCAGTACTTC. It translates to CASTGQGASTQYF.

This clonotype was seen more than once but under ten times. The rearrangement uses TRBV9 and TRBJ2-1, with TRBD2 matching over 16 bases. Germline V lookup: CDR1 SGDLS, CDR2 YYNGEE. The CDR3 is 16 amino acids. After removal of 4 bases from V and 6 bases from J, the junction contained 4 bases not matched to a gene. The CDR3 DNA sequence: TGTGCCAGCAGCCTCGGGACTAGCGGGGGGGTCAATGAGCAGTTCTTC. Its translation: CASSLGTSGGVNEQFF.

V gene TRBV11-2 combines with J gene TRBJ1-2, with D uncertain. The germline V gene encodes CDR1 SGHAT and CDR2 FQNNGV. Trimming removed 4 bases at V and 8 bases at J, with 17 bases between. This CDR3 contains 14 residues. CDR3 nucleotides: TGTGCCAGCAGCTCCTGGACGGGAGTTAGCGGCTACACCTTC. This gives the protein CASSSWTGVSGYTF. The full variable domain, in which reference TRBV11-2 and TRBJ1-2 provide the parts outside the CDR3, is EAGVAQSPRYKIIEKRQSVAFWCNPISGHATLYWYQQILGQGPKLLIQFQNNGVVDDSQLPKDRFSAERLKGVDSTLKIQPAKLEDSAVYLCASSSWTGVSGYTFGSGTRLTVV.

Written as DNA, the CDR3 is TGTGCCAGCTCACAAGCTTCTAGGGGGCAAGAGACCCAGTACTTC. This translates into CASSQASRGQETQYF. The chain couples TRBV18 to TRBJ2-5; TRBD1 might be the D (6 bases). V shed 4 bases and J shed 2 bases, with 14 bases lying between them. CDR3 size: 15 residues. Germline V gene lookup returns CDR1 KGHSH and CDR2 LQKENI.

This chain uses TRBV6-5 with TRBJ1-1, with unresolved D. Trimming cost V 8 bases and J 8 bases, with 12 bases left between them. From germline, CDR1 is MNHEY and CDR2 SVGAGI. The length of the CDR3 is 11 residues. The CDR3 DNA reads TGTGCCAGCGGTTTGGAGTACGAAGCTTTCTTT. This codes for CASGLEYEAFF.

The chain couples TRBV20-1 to TRBJ2-1; D possibly corresponds to TRBD2 (6 bases). The CDR3 loop spans 14 amino acids. V was clipped by 2 bases and J by 3 bases, with 11 bases between them. Germline lookup yields CDR1 DFQATT and CDR2 SNEGSKA (reference sequence). CDR3: CSARSRDFYNEQFF. DNA of the CDR3: TGCAGTGCTAGATCTCGGGACTTCTACAATGAGCAGTTCTTC.

This chain links TRBV4-2 with TRBJ1-2, with TRBD1 matching 9 bases. The CDR3 extends over 16 amino acids. Germline CDR1 and CDR2: LGHNA and YNFKEQ. V shed 3 bases, J shed 4 bases, and the junction held 9 bases outside the gene matches. CDR3 loop: CASSQRTGAGGYGYTF. For the CDR3, the DNA is TGTGCCAGCAGCCAGCGGACAGGGGCGGGAGGCTATGGCTACACCTTC.

The sample holds a few counts of this clonotype. The rearrangement uses TRBV20-1 and TRBJ2-3, with 9 bases aligning to TRBD2. The CDR3 is 15 amino acids. The J segment lost 5 bases and the V segment lost 0 bases, leaving 6 bases of the junction unmatched. Germline-derived CDR1 and CDR2 are DFQATT and SNEGSKA (reference sequence). The CDR3 region has the DNA TGCAGTGCTAGAGACCCTAGCGGGGCTGGAGATACGCAGTATTTT. It translates to CSARDPSGAGDTQYF.

The chain is built from TRBV2 and TRBJ1-2, with D possibly being TRBD1 (5 bases). CDR3 length equals 14 residues. The germline CDR1 and CDR2 sequences are SNHLY and FYNNEI. V lost 0 bases to trimming and J lost 4 bases, with 9 bases between them. The CDR3 loop is CASSEAGVLYGYTF. In nucleotides, the CDR3 is TGTGCCAGCAGTGAAGCAGGGGTACTCTATGGCTACACCTTC.

This clonotype was counted only a few times. This chain connects TRBV18 to TRBJ2-7; possibly TRBD1 or TRBD2 for D (5 bases each). V was pared by 2 bases and J by 3 bases, with 8 bases between. The CDR3 extends over 13 amino acids. CDR1 KGHSH and CDR2 LQKENI come from the germline V gene. CDR3 protein: CASSPEGSYEQYV. CDR3 sequence (DNA): TGTGCCAGCTCACCAGAGGGGAGCTACGAGCAGTACGTC.

This clonotype was detected many times. The rearrangement joins TRBV18 to TRBJ2-7; a weak D match, TRBD1 (6 bases). The CDR3 covers 13 residues. The ends were cut back, 4 bases at V and 0 bases at J, with 7 bases in the middle. Looked up from germline, CDR1 is KGHSH and CDR2 is LQKENI. The CDR3 reads CASSRGHSYEQYF. Written as DNA, the CDR3 is TGTGCCAGCTCACGGGGGCACTCCTACGAGCAGTACTTC.